This entry lists 7 T cell receptor beta chains sequenced from one sample in a study of T cells in Graves' hyperthyroidism and ophthalmopathy. Amplification of TCR beta CDR3 regions was performed using RNA transcripts as template. The study used the HTBI primer set for a first-round RT-PCR of the TCR CDR3. Using its own MiXCR run on the multiplex PCR reads, TCRdb lists one record per CDR3 protein. The sample contains around 260,000 distinct CDR3 sequences, about 25% of which appear only once. Sequenced sample: blood. The receptor set was obtained from a man aged 40-55 years with Graves' hyperthyroidism that later progressed to Graves' ophthalmopathy.

This clonotype was seen repeatedly, ten times or more. This chain joins TRBV24-1 and TRBJ2-5, with a weak D call TRBD2 (6 bases). The V end lost 4 bases, the J end lost 1 base, and 12 bases lay between the germline ends. Germline-derived CDR1 and CDR2 are KGHDR and SFDVKD. The CDR3 is 15 amino acids. The CDR3 DNA reads as TGTGCCACCAGTGACCCCAGGGACTCCCAAGAGACCCAGTACTTC. Amino acids: CATSDPRDSQETQYF.

There are many counts of this clonotype. The chain has TRBV12-3 or TRBV12-4 and TRBJ2-5; tentatively, D is TRBD1 or TRBD2 (6 bases each). The V end was cut by 5 bases, the J end by 5 bases, with 12 bases between. The CDR3 is 13 amino acids. CDR3 DNA sequence: TGTGCCAGCAGTGGGGGGCTATATGAGACCCAGTACTTC. It encodes CASSGGLYETQYF.

This clonotype has ten or more counts. An end of the junction does not agree with germline; a read error may underlie this. The V gene is TRBV5-1, the J gene TRBJ1-3; no definite D call. Germline V gene lookup returns CDR1 SGHRS and CDR2 YFSETQ. The length of the CDR3 is 13 residues. CDR3 sequence: CASSEGAGNTMYF. The DNA for the CDR3 is TGCGCCAGCAGTGAAGGAGCTGGAAACACCATGTATTTT.

V gene TRBV20-1 combines with J gene TRBJ2-7, with 7 bases fitting TRBD2. This CDR3 has 13 amino acids. Germline V gene lookup returns CDR1 DFQATT and CDR2 SNEGSKA (reference sequence). V shed 3 bases and J 7 bases; nucleotides not matched to a gene: 9. CDR3 protein: CSASGLGSLEQYF. Written as DNA, the CDR3 is TGCAGTGCTAGCGGACTAGGGTCTTTGGAGCAGTACTTC.

The chain uses TRBV18 and TRBJ2-7; perhaps D is TRBD1 or TRBD2 (5 bases each). The CDR3 covers 15 residues. Deletions cut 0 bases from V and 3 bases from J, with 12 bases between. The germline CDR1 and CDR2 sequences are KGHSH and LQKENI. This CDR3 is CASSPPGTFDYEQYF. CDR3 DNA: TGTGCCAGCTCACCACCGGGGACGTTTGACTACGAGCAGTACTTC.

This chain connects TRBV11-2 to TRBJ2-5, with TRBD1 matching 8 bases. The trim removed 2 bases at V and 1 base at J, leaving 3 bases unmatched. This CDR3 contains 15 residues. From germline, CDR1 is SGHAT and CDR2 FQNNGV. Written as DNA, the CDR3 is TGTGCCAGCAGCTTAATGGGGACAGGCCAAGAGACCCAGTACTTC. Translating gives CASSLMGTGQETQYF.

This clonotype was seen ten or more times. The V and J genes are TRBV12-3 or TRBV12-4 and TRBJ2-7; tentative D call: TRBD1 (6 bases). This CDR3 has 14 amino acids. Trimming took 6 bases from V and 1 from J, leaving 13 bases between them. The CDR3 reads CASRSGHESYEQYF. The CDR3 DNA follows: TGTGCCAGCAGATCGGGACACGAATCCTACGAGCAGTACTTC.